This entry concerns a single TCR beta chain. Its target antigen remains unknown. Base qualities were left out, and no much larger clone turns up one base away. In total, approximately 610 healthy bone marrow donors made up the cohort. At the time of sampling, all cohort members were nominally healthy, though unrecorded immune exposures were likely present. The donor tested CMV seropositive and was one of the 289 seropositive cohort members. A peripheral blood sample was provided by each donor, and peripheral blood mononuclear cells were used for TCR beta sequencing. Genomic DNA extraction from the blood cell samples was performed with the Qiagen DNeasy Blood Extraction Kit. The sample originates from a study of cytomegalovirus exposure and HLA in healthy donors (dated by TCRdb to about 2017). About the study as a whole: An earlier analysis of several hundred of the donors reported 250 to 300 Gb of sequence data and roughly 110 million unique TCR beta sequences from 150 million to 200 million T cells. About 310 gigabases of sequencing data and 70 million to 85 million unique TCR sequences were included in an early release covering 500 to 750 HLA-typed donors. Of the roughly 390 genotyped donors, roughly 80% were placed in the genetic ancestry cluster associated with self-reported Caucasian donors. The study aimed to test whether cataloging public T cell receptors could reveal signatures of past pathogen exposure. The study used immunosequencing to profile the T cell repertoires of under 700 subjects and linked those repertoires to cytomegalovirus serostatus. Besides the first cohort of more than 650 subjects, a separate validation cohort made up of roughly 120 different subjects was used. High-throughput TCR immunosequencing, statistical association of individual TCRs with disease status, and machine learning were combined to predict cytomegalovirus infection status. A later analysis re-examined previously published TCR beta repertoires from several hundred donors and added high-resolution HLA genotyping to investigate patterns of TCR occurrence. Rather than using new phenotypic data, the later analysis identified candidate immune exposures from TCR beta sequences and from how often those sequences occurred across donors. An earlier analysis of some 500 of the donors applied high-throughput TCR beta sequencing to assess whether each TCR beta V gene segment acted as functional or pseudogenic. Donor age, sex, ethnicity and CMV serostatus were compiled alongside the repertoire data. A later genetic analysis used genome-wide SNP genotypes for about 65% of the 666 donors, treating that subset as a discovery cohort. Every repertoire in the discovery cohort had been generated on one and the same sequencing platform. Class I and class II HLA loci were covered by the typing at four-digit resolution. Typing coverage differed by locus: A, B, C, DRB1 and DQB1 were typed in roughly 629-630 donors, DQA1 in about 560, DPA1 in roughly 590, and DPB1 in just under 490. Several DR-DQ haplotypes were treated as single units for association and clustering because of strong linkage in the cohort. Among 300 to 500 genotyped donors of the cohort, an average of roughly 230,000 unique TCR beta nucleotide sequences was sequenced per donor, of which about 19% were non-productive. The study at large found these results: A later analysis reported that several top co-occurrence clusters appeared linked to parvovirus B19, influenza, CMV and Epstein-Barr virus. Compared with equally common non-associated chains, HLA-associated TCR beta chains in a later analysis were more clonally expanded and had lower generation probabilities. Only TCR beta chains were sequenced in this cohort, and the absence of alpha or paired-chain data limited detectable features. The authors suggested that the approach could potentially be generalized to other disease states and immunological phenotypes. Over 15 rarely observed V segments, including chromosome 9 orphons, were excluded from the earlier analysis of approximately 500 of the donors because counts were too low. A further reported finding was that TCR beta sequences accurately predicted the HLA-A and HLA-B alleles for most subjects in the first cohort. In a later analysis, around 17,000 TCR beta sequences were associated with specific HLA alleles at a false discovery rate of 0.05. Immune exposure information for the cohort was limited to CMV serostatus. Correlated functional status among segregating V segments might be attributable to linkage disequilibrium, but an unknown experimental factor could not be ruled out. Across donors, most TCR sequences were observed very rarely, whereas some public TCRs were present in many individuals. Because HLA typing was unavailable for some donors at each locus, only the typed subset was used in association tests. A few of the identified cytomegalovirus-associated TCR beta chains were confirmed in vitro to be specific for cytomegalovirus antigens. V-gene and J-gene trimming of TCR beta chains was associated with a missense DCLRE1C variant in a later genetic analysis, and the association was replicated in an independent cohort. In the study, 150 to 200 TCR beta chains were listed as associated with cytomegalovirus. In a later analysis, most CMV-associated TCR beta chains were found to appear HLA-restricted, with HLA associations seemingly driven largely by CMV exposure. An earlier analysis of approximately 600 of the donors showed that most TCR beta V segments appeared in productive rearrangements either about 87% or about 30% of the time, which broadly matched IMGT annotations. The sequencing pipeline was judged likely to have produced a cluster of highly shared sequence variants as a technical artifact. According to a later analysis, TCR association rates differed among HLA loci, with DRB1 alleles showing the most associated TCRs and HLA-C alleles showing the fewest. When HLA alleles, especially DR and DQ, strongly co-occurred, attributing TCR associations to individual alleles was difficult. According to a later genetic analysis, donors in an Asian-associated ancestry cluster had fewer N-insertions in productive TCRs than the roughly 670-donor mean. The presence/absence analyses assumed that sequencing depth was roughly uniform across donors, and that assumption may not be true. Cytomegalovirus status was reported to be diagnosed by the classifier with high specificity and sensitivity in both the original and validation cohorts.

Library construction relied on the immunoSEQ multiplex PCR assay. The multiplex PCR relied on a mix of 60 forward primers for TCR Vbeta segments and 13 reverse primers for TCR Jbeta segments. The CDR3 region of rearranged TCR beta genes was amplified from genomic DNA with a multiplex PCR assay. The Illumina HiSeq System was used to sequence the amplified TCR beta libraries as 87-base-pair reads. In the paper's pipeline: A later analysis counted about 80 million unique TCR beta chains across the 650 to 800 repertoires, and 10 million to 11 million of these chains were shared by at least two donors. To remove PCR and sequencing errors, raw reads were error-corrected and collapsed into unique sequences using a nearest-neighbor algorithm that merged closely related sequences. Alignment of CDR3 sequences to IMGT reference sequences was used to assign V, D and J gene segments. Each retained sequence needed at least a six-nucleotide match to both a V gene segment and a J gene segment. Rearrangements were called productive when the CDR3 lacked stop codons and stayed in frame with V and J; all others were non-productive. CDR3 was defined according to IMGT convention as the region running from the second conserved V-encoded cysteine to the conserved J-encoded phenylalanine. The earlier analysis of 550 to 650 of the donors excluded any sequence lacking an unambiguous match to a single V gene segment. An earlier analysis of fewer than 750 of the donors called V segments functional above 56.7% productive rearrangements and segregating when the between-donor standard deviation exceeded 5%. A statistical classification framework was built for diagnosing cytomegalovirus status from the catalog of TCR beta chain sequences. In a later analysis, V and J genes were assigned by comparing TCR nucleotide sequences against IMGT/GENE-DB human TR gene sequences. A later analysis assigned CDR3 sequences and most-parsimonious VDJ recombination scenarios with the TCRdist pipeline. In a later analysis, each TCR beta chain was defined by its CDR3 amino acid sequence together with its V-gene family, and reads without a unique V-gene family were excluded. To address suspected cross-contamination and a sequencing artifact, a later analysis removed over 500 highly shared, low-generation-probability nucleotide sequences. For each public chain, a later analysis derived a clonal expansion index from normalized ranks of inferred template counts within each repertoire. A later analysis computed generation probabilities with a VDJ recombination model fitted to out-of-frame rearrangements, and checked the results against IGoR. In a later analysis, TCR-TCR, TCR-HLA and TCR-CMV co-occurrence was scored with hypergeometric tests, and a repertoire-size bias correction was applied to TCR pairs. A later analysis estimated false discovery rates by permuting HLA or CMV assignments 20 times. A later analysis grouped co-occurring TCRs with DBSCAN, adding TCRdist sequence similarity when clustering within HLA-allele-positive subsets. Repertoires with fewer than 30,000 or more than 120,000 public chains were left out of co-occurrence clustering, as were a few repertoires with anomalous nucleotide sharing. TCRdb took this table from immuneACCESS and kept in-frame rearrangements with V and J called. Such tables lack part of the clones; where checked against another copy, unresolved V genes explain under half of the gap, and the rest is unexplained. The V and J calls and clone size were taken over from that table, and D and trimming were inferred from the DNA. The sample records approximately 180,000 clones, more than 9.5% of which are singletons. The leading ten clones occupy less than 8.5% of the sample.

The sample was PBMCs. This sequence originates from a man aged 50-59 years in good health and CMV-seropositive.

The nucleotide sequence reads TGTGCCAGCTCACCGAATAGCCAGATGAACACTGAAGCTTTCTTT. It translates as CASSPNSQMNTEAFF. Recombination linked TRBV18 to TRBJ1-1, with no confident D gene call. Including the terminal cysteine and phenylalanine, the CDR3 comprises 15 residues. Just the 45-base CDR3 DNA is kept, in frame starting at base 1. The germline V gene encodes CDR1 KGHSH and CDR2 LQKENI. V is reduced by 3 bases and J by 0 bases, leaving a spacing of 11 bases between them.